Following are 18 T cell receptor beta chains from one sample sequenced in a study of T cells in women clearing cervical HPV infection. Assay: immunoSEQ multiplex PCR; the TCRdb copy retains only in-frame clones and omits some. This repertoire comprises about 14,000 clones; its ten largest clones make up roughly 20%. Sequenced material: blood buffy coat. These receptors were collected from a woman between 18 and 70 years old with a cervical HPV16 infection that either progressed to CIN3+ or cleared (not recorded which).

Comments on this clone: The read is 3 residues too short to cover the CDR3 end, so that end is filled in from the germline J gene. The chain couples TRBV7-3 to TRBJ2-1; 12 bases line up with TRBD2. The V gene end was trimmed by 7 bases and the J gene end by 4 bases; junction bases not matched to a gene: 2. The CDR3 sequence is 14 residues long. CDR1 and CDR2 from the germline V gene are SGHTA and FQGTGA. Partial CDR3 DNA: TGTGCCAGCATCCTAGCGGGGGGGTACAATGAG. Translating it yields CASILAGGYNE. The entire CDR3 protein reads CASILAGGYNEQFF.

Notes on this clone: The DNA ends 3 residues before the CDR3 does, and the rest of the CDR3 is filled in from the germline J gene. V is TRBV18 and J is TRBJ1-2, with 7 bases that match TRBD1. CDR1 and CDR2 from the germline V gene are KGHSH and LQKENI. The CDR3 contains 13 residues. The CDR3 bases that were read are TGTGCCAGCTCGGAAACAGGGGTATACGAC. It yields the protein CASSETGVYD. The whole CDR3 protein reads CASSETGVYDYTF.

Comments on this clone: The sequence runs out 3 residues before the end of the CDR3; the remainder is reconstructed from the germline J gene. J is TRBJ2-2 and V is TRBV14; D is undetermined. The CDR3 is 14 amino acids. CDR1 is SGHDN and CDR2 is FVKESK in the germline V gene. V lost 1 base to trimming and J lost 6 bases, with 9 bases between them. CDR3: CASSQAPVPGELFF. The CDR3 bases that were read are TGTGCCAGCAGCCAAGCTCCAGTTCCCGGGGAG.

Notes on this clone: The CDR3 is cut off 3 residues early in the read; its end comes from the germline J gene. V is TRBV11-2 and J is TRBJ1-1, with no clear D. The germline V and J ends were trimmed by 0 bases and 7 bases, with 9 bases remaining between them. Germline CDR1 is SGHAT and CDR2 is FQNNGV. CDR3 length equals 13 residues. The CDR3 is CASSLEEPLEAFF. The CDR3 bases that were read are TGTGCCAGCAGCTTAGAAGAGCCTCTTGAA.

The CDR3 DNA, read in part, is TGTGCCAGCAGCGCCCAATGGGCTAGCGGGGGGACCGGGGAG. Translation: CASSAQWASGGTGE. The whole CDR3 sequence reads CASSAQWASGGTGELFF. J is TRBJ2-2 and V is TRBV9, with 11 bases identical to TRBD2. The DNA ends 3 residues before the CDR3 does, and the rest of the CDR3 is filled in from the germline J gene. The CDR3 loop spans 17 amino acids. Germline V lookup: CDR1 SGDLS, CDR2 YYNGEE. V gave up 3 bases and J gave up 5 bases; unmatched junction bases: 9. The full variable domain, rest sourced from reference TRBV9 and TRBJ2-2, is DSGVTQTPKHLITATGQRVTLRCSPRSGDLSVYWYQQSLDQGLQFLIQYYNGEERAKGNILERFSAQQFPDLHSELNLSSLELGDSALYFCASSAQWASGGTGELFFGEGSRLTVL.

Turning to this clone: The CDR3 end is not reached by the read, which stops 3 residues before it; the germline J gene fills it in. The chain recombines TRBV28 with TRBJ2-2, with TRBD1 matching over 9 bases. Germline values: CDR1 MDHEN, CDR2 SYDVKM. The CDR3 runs to 15 residues. The ends lost 7 bases at V and 6 bases at J; junction bases unmatched: 9. CDR3 residues: CASNRDRDVSGELFF. The CDR3 bases that were read are TGTGCCAGCAACCGGGACAGGGACGTTTCCGGGGAG.

Of note for this clone: Germline and junction disagree at one end, which may indicate a read error. The read comes to an end 3 residues before the CDR3 does, leaving the germline J gene to fill in the end. The rearrangement uses TRBV5-1 and TRBJ2-3; D is unclear. This CDR3 spans 16 amino acids. Germline lookup yields CDR1 SGHRS and CDR2 YFSETQ. The sequenced CDR3 bases are TGCGCCAGCAGCTTGGGATACTACGCGTCCCCAGAGACG. Residues: CASSLGYYASPET. The complete CDR3 reads CASSLGYYASPETQYF.

A word on this clone: With the read ending 3 residues before the CDR3 end, the germline J gene is used to fill in that end. V gene TRBV7-9 combines with J gene TRBJ1-2, with D possibly TRBD1 on 5 matching bases. Germline CDR1 reads SEHNR; CDR2 reads FQNEAQ (reference sequence). This CDR3 comprises 14 residues. The CDR3 region is CASSLDVRAEGYTF. The sequenced part of the CDR3 DNA is TGTGCCAGCAGCTTAGATGTCAGGGCGGAAGGC.

On this clone: The read comes to an end 3 residues before the CDR3 does, leaving the germline J gene to fill in the end. This chain joins TRBV25-1 and TRBJ2-1, with TRBD2 as a possible D gene (5 bases). The CDR3 spans 15 residues. Germline V gene lookup returns CDR1 MGHDK and CDR2 SYGVNS. Deletions cut 2 bases from V and 2 bases from J, with 10 bases between. The CDR3 is CASSEEGGPYNEQFF. CDR3 bases read: TGTGCCAGCAGTGAAGAGGGTGGTCCCTACAATGAG. Using reference TRBV25-1 and TRBJ2-1 for the parts outside the CDR3, the full variable domain is EADIYQTPRYLVIGTGKKITLECSQTMGHDKMYWYQQDPGMELHLIHYSYGVNSTEKGDLSSESTVSRIRTEHFPLTLESARPSHTSQYLCASSEEGGPYNEQFFGPGTRLTVL.

Concerning this clone itself: Read data end 3 residues before the CDR3 end; the end is taken from the germline J gene. The chain has TRBV6-4 and TRBJ1-5, with a weak D call TRBD1 (5 bases). The CDR3 covers 16 residues. Germline V gene lookup returns CDR1 MRHNA and CDR2 SNTAGT. The germline V and J ends were trimmed by 7 bases and 0 bases, with 16 bases remaining between them. The CDR3: CASIDRQFYSNQPQHF. The CDR3 bases that were read are TGTGCCAGCATAGATAGACAGTTCTATAGCAATCAGCCC.

The sequenced CDR3 bases are TGTGCCAGCAGCAGACGACTGGGCTCCTACGAG. This encodes CASSRRLGSYE. The whole CDR3 region reads CASSRRLGSYEQYF. The genes are TRBV12-3 or TRBV12-4 and TRBJ2-7; D gene unclear. Coverage ceases 3 residues before the CDR3 finishes, and the germline J gene fills in the end. This CDR3 comprises 14 residues. V was pared by 6 bases and J by 0 bases, with 12 bases between.

Turning to this clone: The CDR3 end is not reached by the read, which stops 3 residues before it; the germline J gene fills it in. The chain carries TRBV5-1 and TRBJ1-1; TRBD1 might be the D (6 bases). Germline-derived CDR1 and CDR2 are SGHRS and YFSETQ. The CDR3 runs 14 residues. V lost 6 bases to trimming and J lost 1 base, with 13 bases between them. Incomplete CDR3 DNA: TGCGCCAGCACCAAGGGGGAACGGAACACTGAA. Protein product: CASTKGERNTE. The entire CDR3 protein is CASTKGERNTEAFF.

Points on this clone: Sequencing ends 3 residues short of the CDR3 end; the germline J gene provides the rest. The chain carries TRBV11-2 and TRBJ2-3, with 11 bases that match TRBD2. The germline V gene has CDR1 SGHAT and CDR2 FQNNGV. This CDR3 contains 14 residues. The covered CDR3 bases are TGTGCCAGCAGCTTAAATAGCGGGGGGGAGACG. Its protein is CASSLNSGGET. The CDR3, in full, reads CASSLNSGGETQYF.

For this clone: Read sequence stops 3 residues before the CDR3 end, and the germline J gene provides the missing end. The chain recombines TRBV20-1 with TRBJ2-1; TRBD2 matches 10 bases. This CDR3 is built from 16 residues. Looked up from germline, CDR1 is DFQATT and CDR2 is SNEGSKA (reference sequence). V lost 4 bases, J lost 5 bases, and 11 bases stayed unmatched. The chain's CDR3 is CSANPYLAGGHNEQFF. The DNA read from the CDR3 is TGCAGTGCTAATCCCTATTTAGCGGGGGGCCACAATGAG.

With respect to this clone: Read sequence stops 3 residues before the CDR3 end, and the germline J gene provides the missing end. The chain couples TRBV10-3 to TRBJ2-3; D gene ambiguous. V lost 4 bases, J lost 2 bases, and 10 bases lay in between. The germline V gene encodes CDR1 ENHRY and CDR2 SYGVKD. This CDR3 is 14 amino acids long. CDR3 DNA (partial): TGTGCCATCAGTGCAGTACCGTCCACAGATACG. Translating gives CAISAVPSTDT. The whole CDR3 reads CAISAVPSTDTQYF.

Regarding this clone: The CDR3 goes on 3 residues after the read ends, and that part is filled in from the germline J gene. The rearrangement joins TRBV10-3 to TRBJ2-1, with 7 positions matching TRBD1. Germline loops: CDR1 ENHRY, CDR2 SYGVKD. This CDR3 comprises 15 residues. The V segment lost 2 bases and the J segment 7 bases; nucleotides outside the gene matches: 8. The CDR3 sequence is CAISEMKGAENEQFF. The sequenced part of the CDR3 DNA is TGTGCCATCAGTGAGATGAAGGGGGCTGAGAATGAG.

With regard to this clone: The CDR3 end is not reached by the read, which stops 3 residues before it; the germline J gene fills it in. The gene calls are TRBV15 and TRBJ2-5; D gene unclear. This CDR3 spans 13 amino acids. Deletions cut 0 bases from V and 2 bases from J, with 4 bases between. Germline CDR1 LNHNV, CDR2 YYDKDF (reference sequence). The CDR3 loop reads CATSRDLQETQYF. The CDR3 DNA, read in part, is TGTGCCACCAGCAGAGATCTACAAGAGACC.

The part of the CDR3 DNA that was read is TGTGCCAGCAGCTTAGTCCTAGCGCGGCAAGAGACC. This encodes CASSLVLARQET. The complete CDR3 sequence is CASSLVLARQETQYF. The chain employs TRBV7-2 and TRBJ2-5; possible D gene TRBD2, 6 bases. Read data end 3 residues before the CDR3 end; the end is taken from the germline J gene. The CDR3 has 15 amino acids. V shed 1 base and J shed 2 bases, with 11 bases lying between them. Germline lookup yields CDR1 SGHTA and CDR2 FQGNSA.